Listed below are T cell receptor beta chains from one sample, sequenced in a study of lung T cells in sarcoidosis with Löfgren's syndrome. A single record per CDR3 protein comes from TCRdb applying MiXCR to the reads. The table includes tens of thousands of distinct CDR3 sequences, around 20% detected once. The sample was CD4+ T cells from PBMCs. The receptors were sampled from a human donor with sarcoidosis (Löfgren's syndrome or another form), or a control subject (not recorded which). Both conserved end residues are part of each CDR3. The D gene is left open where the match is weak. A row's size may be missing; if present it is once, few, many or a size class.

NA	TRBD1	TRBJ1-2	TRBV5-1	CASSLEGAYGYTF	TGCGCCAGCAGCTTGGAGGGGGCTTACGGCTACACCTTC
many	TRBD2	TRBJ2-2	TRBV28	CASRGGLAGNTGELFF	TGTGCCAGCAGAGGTGGACTAGCGGGAAACACCGGGGAGCTGTTTTTT
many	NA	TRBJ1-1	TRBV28	CAIDPRDTEAFF	TGTGCCATCGACCCGAGAGACACTGAAGCTTTCTTT
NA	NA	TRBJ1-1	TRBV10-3	CAISVRGLNTEAFF	TGTGCCATCAGTGTTCGGGGGCTGAACACTGAAGCTTTCTTT
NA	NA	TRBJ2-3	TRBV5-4	CASSLHRDRSTDTQYF	TGTGCCAGCAGCTTGCATCGGGACCGAAGCACAGATACGCAGTATTTT
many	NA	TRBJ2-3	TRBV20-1	CSASGLGLTDTQYF	TGCAGTGCTAGTGGACTGGGGCTGACAGATACGCAGTATTTT
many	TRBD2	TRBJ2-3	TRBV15	CATSVGTRSSLDTQYF	TGTGCCACCAGCGTCGGGACTAGAAGTTCATTGGATACGCAGTATTTT
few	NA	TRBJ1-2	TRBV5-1	CASSLGSGSKAYGYTF	TGCGCCAGCAGCTTGGGATCCGGGTCTAAGGCCTATGGCTACACCTTC
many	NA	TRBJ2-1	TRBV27	CAIPPGLSYNEQFF	TGTGCCATCCCTCCGGGACTTTCCTACAATGAGCAGTTCTTC
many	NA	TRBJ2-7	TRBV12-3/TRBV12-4	CASSLASYEQYF	TGTGCCAGCAGTTTAGCAAGCTACGAGCAGTACTTC
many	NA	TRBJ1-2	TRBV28	CASSLWSQANYGYTF	TGTGCCAGCAGTTTATGGTCGCAGGCAAACTATGGCTACACCTTC
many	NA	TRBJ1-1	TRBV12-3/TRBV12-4	CASSEGVSEAFF	TGTGCCAGCAGTGAAGGGGTTTCTGAAGCTTTCTTT
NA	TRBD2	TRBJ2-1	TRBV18	CASSPPGAGEYNEQFF	TGTGCCAGCTCACCGCCGGGAGCGGGGGAGTACAATGAGCAGTTCTTC
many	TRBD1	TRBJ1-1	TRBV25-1	CASSEFGTGAWKTEAFF	TGTGCCAGCAGTGAATTTGGGACAGGGGCCTGGAAGACTGAAGCTTTCTTT
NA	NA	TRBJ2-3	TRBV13	CASSPGEAGTDTQYF	TGTGCCAGCAGCCCCGGGGAAGCGGGCACAGATACGCAGTATTTT
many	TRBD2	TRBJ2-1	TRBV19	CASSPGTSGRGQFF	TGTGCCAGTAGTCCAGGGACTAGCGGGAGAGGGCAGTTCTTC
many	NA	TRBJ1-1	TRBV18	CASSPDSTEAFF	TGTGCCAGCTCACCGGACAGTACTGAAGCTTTCTTT
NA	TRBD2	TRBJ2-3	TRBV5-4	CASSWRLAGDTDTQYF	TGTGCCAGCAGCTGGAGACTAGCGGGAGACACAGATACGCAGTATTTT
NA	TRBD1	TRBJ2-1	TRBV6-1	CATRGQGGDEQFF	TGTGCCACCAGGGGACAGGGAGGGGATGAGCAGTTCTTC
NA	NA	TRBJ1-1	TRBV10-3	CAISESPGATEAFF	TGTGCCATCAGTGAGTCGCCAGGGGCGACTGAAGCTTTCTTT
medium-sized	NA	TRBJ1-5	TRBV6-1	CATDPGLSNQPQHF	TGTGCCACCGACCCGGGACTGAGCAATCAGCCCCAGCATTTT
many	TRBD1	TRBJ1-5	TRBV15	CATSTGQALNQPQHF	TGTGCCACCAGCACTGGACAGGCTTTGAATCAGCCCCAGCATTTT
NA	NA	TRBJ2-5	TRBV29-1	CSVGRGKTTWETQYF	TGCAGCGTTGGCCGGGGAAAAACTACGTGGGAGACCCAGTACTTC
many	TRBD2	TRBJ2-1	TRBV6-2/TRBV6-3	CASSSGTLAGWVLTYNEQFF	TGTGCCAGCAGTTCAGGAACTCTAGCGGGATGGGTATTAACCTACAATGAGCAGTTCTTC
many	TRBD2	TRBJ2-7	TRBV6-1	CASGRGTSGSLEQYF	TGTGCCAGCGGGCGGGGGACTAGCGGGAGTCTCGAGCAGTACTTC
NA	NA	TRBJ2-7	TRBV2	CASRPDGYEQYF	TGTGCCAGCAGACCTGACGGATACGAGCAGTACTTC
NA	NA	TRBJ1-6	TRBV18	CASSPPVGSHSPLHF	TGTGCCAGCTCACCACCAGTTGGGAGCCATTCACCCCTCCACTTT
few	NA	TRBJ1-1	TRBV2	CASSGGRNTEAFF	TGTGCCAGCAGTGGAGGGAGGAACACTGAAGCTTTCTTT
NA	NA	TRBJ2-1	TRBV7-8	CASSFRGRNSYNEQFF	TGTGCCAGCAGCTTTAGGGGGAGAAATTCCTACAATGAGCAGTTCTTC
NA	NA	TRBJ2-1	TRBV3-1	CASSQDLGNEQFF	TGTGCCAGCAGCCAAGATTTGGGGAATGAGCAGTTCTTC
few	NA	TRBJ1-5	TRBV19	CASSGLVDNQPQHF	TGTGCCAGTAGCGGACTTGTAGACAATCAGCCCCAGCATTTT